Below are 9 T cell receptor beta chains sequenced from a single sample in a study of cytomegalovirus exposure and HLA in healthy donors. Some clones are missing from TCRdb's copy, which holds only in-frame ones; the method was immunoSEQ multiplex PCR. The sample has under 200,000 clones, roughly 89% seen once. Sequenced: PBMCs. The source of these receptors is a woman between 18 and 29 years old in good health and CMV-seropositive.

This chain joins TRBV2 and TRBJ2-5; TRBD2 matches at 9 bases. The CDR3 runs 12 residues. Germline values: CDR1 SNHLY, CDR2 FYNNEI. J gave up 7 bases and V 6 bases, and 3 bases lay outside the gene matches. The CDR3 coding sequence is TGTGCCAGCAGGTGGACTAGCGCGACCCAGTACTTC. Translated, it gives CASRWTSATQYF.

V and J are TRBV4-3 and TRBJ2-5; D might be TRBD1 (6 bases). V was pared by 2 bases and J by 3 bases, with 13 bases between. This CDR3 comprises 15 residues. Germline V lookup: CDR1 LGHNA, CDR2 YSLEER. The CDR3, as DNA: TGCGCCAGCAGCCAAATTGGGCGGACAGAAGAGACCCAGTACTTC. Translating it yields CASSQIGRTEETQYF.

This clone has a single count. The rearrangement links TRBV7-9 to TRBJ2-3, with D tentatively TRBD2 (6 bases). The CDR3 is 15 amino acids. CDR1 is SEHNR and CDR2 is FQNEAQ in the germline V gene (reference sequence). Between the trimmed V and J ends, which lost 5 bases and 1 base, there was a span of 13 bases. CDR3 sequence reads: CASSAREDRTDTQYF. For the CDR3, the DNA is TGTGCCAGCAGCGCAAGGGAGGATCGCACAGATACGCAGTATTTT.

The chain combines TRBV28 with TRBJ2-7; 14 positions agree with TRBD2. Germline V lookup: CDR1 MDHEN, CDR2 SYDVKM. The trim removed 4 bases at V and 3 bases at J, leaving 2 bases unmatched. The CDR3 contains 15 residues. As DNA, the CDR3 is TGTGCCAGCAGTTCCGGGACTAGCGGGGGCTACGAGCAGTACTTC. As protein: CASSSGTSGGYEQYF.

On this clone itself: Its ends do not fully match the called genes, so a read error is possible. The chain joins TRBV11-2 to TRBJ2-7; D gene uncertain. The germline gives CDR1 SGHAT, CDR2 FQNNGV. The CDR3 loop spans 11 amino acids. CDR3 coding DNA: TGTGCCAGCAGCTTTTCCTTCGAGCAGTACTTC. This encodes CASSFSFEQYF.

This chain joins TRBV5-1 and TRBJ2-3, with a possible D match to TRBD2 (5 bases). The CDR3 sequence is 17 residues long. Germline V gene data show CDR1 as SGHRS and CDR2 as YFSETQ. Trimming pared 1 base from V and 6 bases from J, leaving 21 bases between. The CDR3 loop reads CASSLLGPGVQSDTQYF. CDR3 bases: TGCGCCAGCAGCTTGTTAGGGCCCGGGGTCCAGTCGGATACGCAGTATTTT.

This clone was counted a single time. The gene calls are TRBV7-9 and TRBJ1-1; no firm D call. CDR1 is SEHNR, CDR2 FQNEAQ, per germline (reference sequence). CDR3 length: 13 amino acids. V was cut by 0 bases and J by 11 bases, with 13 bases left in between. CDR3 DNA: TGTGCCAGCAGCTTAGCCCTAGGACTGGGGGCTTTCTTT. Translation: CASSLALGLGAFF. The full variable domain, its missing parts supplied by reference TRBV7-9 and TRBJ1-1, is DTGVSQNPRHKITKRGQNVTFRCDPISEHNRLYWYRQTLGQGPEFLTYFQNEAQLEKSRLLSDRFSAERPKGSFSTLEIQRTEQGDSAMYLCASSLALGLGAFFGQGTRLTVV.

This rearrangement joins TRBV5-1 to TRBJ2-7; possible D gene TRBD2, 5 bases. The CDR3 length is 15 residues. V shed 0 bases and J shed 5 bases, with 15 bases lying between them. Germline loops: CDR1 SGHRS, CDR2 YFSETQ. CDR3 sequence: CASSLVRGDQDEQYF. CDR3 nucleotides: TGCGCCAGCAGCTTGGTACGGGGAGATCAGGACGAGCAGTACTTC. The whole variable domain, filled in from reference TRBV5-1 and TRBJ2-7, reads KAGVTQTPRYLIKTRGQQVTLSCSPISGHRSVSWYQQTPGQGLQFLFEYFSETQRNKGNFPGRFSGRQFSNSRSEMNVSTLELGDSALYLCASSLVRGDQDEQYFGPGTRLTVT.

The rearrangement links TRBV15 to TRBJ1-2; TRBD1 might be the D (6 bases). Germline assignment: CDR1 LNHNV and CDR2 YYDKDF (reference sequence). V gave up 5 bases and J gave up 0 bases, with 16 bases separating them. The length of the CDR3 is 16 residues. The CDR3 region has the DNA TGTGCCACCAGCGGGGCAGGGGCAAAGACTAACTATGGCTACACCTTC. This codes for CATSGAGAKTNYGYTF.